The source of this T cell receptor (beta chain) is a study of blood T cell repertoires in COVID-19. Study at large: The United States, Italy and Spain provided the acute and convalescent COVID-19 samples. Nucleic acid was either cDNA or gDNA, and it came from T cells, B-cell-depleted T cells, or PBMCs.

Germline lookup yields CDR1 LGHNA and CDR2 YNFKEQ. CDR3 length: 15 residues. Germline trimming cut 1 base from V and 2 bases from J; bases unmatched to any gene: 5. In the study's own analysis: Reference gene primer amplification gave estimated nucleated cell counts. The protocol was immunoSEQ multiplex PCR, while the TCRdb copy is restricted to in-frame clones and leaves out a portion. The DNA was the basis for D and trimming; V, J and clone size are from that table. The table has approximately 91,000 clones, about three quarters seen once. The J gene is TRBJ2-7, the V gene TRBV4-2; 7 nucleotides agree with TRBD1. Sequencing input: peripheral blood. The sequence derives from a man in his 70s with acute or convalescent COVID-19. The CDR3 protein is CASSQVGDRPYEQYF. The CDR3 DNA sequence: TGTGCCAGCAGCCAAGTTGGGGACAGACCCTACGAGCAGTACTTC.